This TCR beta chain derives from a study of CD8+ T cells in alopecia areata. Study-level points and caveats: Mice gave a clearer picture of TCR sharing than patients did, possibly for HLA-related reasons. Treatment with tofacitinib significantly lowered scalp clonality and reduced expanded CD8+ clones among the top 100. On tofacitinib, scalp and blood still held many of the expanded lesional clones.

The authors extracted RNA and reverse transcribed it into cDNA as the sequencing template. The method was immunoSEQ multiplex PCR; TCRdb's version includes in-frame clones alone and lacks a portion of them. Seen here are 150,000 to 200,000 clones, under 80% observed once, and the top ten hold 1.3%. Specified treatment: oral pan-JAK inhibitor, 5-10 mg twice daily. In germline, CDR1 is GTSNPN, CDR2 SVGIG (reference sequence). The J segment lost 3 bases and the V segment lost 5 bases, leaving 3 bases of the junction unmatched. The CDR3 runs to 14 residues. With regard to this clone: Its antigen is unknown.

The gene calls are TRBV30 and TRBJ2-3; 12 positions agree with TRBD2. Sequences were derived from CD4+ T cells sorted from blood, sampled between weeks 49 and 50, from a patient treated with tofacitinib. The origin of this receptor is a human donor with alopecia areata. CDR3 sequence: CAWGLAGRTDTQYF. CDR3 DNA: TGTGCCTGGGGACTAGCGGGGAGAACAGATACGCAGTATTTT.